This entry features one T cell receptor (beta chain) sequence. The sample is drawn from a study of blood T cell repertoires in COVID-19. Study-wide background: Specimens from acute and convalescent COVID-19 originated in the United States, Italy and Spain. Sources were T cells, B-cell-depleted T cells, or PBMCs; the material itself was cDNA or gDNA.

Authors' processing steps: Scientists estimated how many nucleated cells there were by amplifying reference gene primers. Assay used: immunoSEQ multiplex PCR; TCRdb lists only in-frame clones, some missing. That table is the source of V, J and clone size, and D and trimming were worked out from the DNA. The data show roughly 29,000 clones, about 85% seen once. The CDR3 covers 14 residues. The V and J ends lost 4 bases and 4 bases, in that order; junction bases with no gene match: 1. Germline V gives CDR1 SGHAT, CDR2 FQNNGV. The specimen sequenced was peripheral blood. The sequence came from a human donor in a cohort sampled during active COVID-19. This chain uses TRBV11-2 with TRBJ1-6, with 7 positions matching TRBD1. The CDR3 DNA reads TGTGCCAGCAGCTCGGGACAGTATAATTCACCCCTCCACTTT. The encoded protein is CASSSGQYNSPLHF. The whole variable domain, filled in from reference TRBV11-2 and TRBJ1-6, reads EAGVAQSPRYKIIEKRQSVAFWCNPISGHATLYWYQQILGQGPKLLIQFQNNGVVDDSQLPKDRFSAERLKGVDSTLKIQPAKLEDSAVYLCASSSGQYNSPLHFGNGTRLTVT.